This T cell receptor beta chain was identified in a study of control samples from healthy donors and cancer patients. Clones were sequenced by immunoSEQ multiplex PCR, and TCRdb holds only the in-frame ones, with some missing. The sample carries 110,000 to 150,000 clones, around 90% recorded once. The clonotype was recovered from a man aged 25 to 40 in good health. The sample was blood.

CDR3 amino acids: CASSPPSLGGYGYTF. In DNA, the CDR3 is TGTGCCAGCAGCCCACCTTCGCTAGGAGGCTATGGCTACACCTTC. The rearrangement uses TRBV5-4 and TRBJ1-2, with no clear D. Deletions cut 4 bases from V and 4 bases from J, with 17 bases between. The CDR3 is 15 residues long. Germline V gene data show CDR1 as SGHNT and CDR2 as YYREEE (reference sequence).